These 17 T cell receptor beta chains were all obtained from the same sample, sequenced in a study of blood T cell repertoires in COVID-19. Clones were sequenced by immunoSEQ multiplex PCR, and TCRdb holds only the in-frame ones, with some missing. Of approximately 200,000 clones in the sample, around nine tenths were seen once. The sample consisted of PBMCs or T cells enriched from blood (not recorded which). The origin of the receptors is a man aged 25-45 years who had recovered from COVID-19.

The chain links TRBV28 to TRBJ2-2, with 10 bases that match TRBD1. Germline lookup yields CDR1 MDHEN and CDR2 SYDVKM. Trimming cost V 7 bases and J 1 base; bases outside gene matches: 3. This CDR3 is 15 amino acids long. CDR3: CASMGQGRNTGELFF. The CDR3, as DNA: TGTGCCAGCATGGGACAGGGGAGGAACACCGGGGAGCTGTTTTTT.

The chain has TRBV11-2 and TRBJ2-5, with TRBD1 matching 7 bases. The germline gives CDR1 SGHAT, CDR2 FQNNGV. The CDR3 runs 14 residues. V shed 5 bases and J 2 bases; nucleotides not matched to a gene: 5. DNA for the CDR3: TGTGCCAGCAGCCCCCGCAGGGGGCAAGAGACCCAGTACTTC. Translation gives CASSPRRGQETQYF.

CDR3 protein: CASSVVLGAGHGYTF. The DNA of the CDR3 is TGTGCCAGCAGCGTAGTTTTGGGGGCCGGGCATGGCTACACCTTC. The chain joins TRBV9 to TRBJ1-2; a possible D gene is TRBD1 (6 bases). Trimming pared 0 bases from V and 6 bases from J, leaving 15 bases between. The germline CDR1 and CDR2 sequences are SGDLS and YYNGEE. The CDR3 spans 15 residues.

This chain joins TRBV6-5 and TRBJ1-6; weak D call: TRBD1 (5 bases). CDR1 and CDR2 (germline): MNHEY, SVGAGI. The CDR3 runs to 16 residues. The germline V and J ends were trimmed by 1 base and 3 bases, with 10 bases remaining between them. The CDR3: CASSYYVDSYNSPLHF. The CDR3 region has the DNA TGTGCCAGCAGTTACTACGTAGACAGCTATAATTCACCCCTCCACTTT.

This sequence joins TRBV28 and TRBJ2-7; maybe TRBD1 (5 bases). This CDR3 has 15 amino acids. V was cut by 3 bases and J by 2 bases, with 14 bases left in between. Germline lookup yields CDR1 MDHEN and CDR2 SYDVKM. The CDR3 spells CASSLGPASTYEQYF. CDR3 DNA: TGTGCCAGCAGTTTGGGGCCCGCCTCGACCTACGAGCAGTACTTC.

The V gene is TRBV11-3, the J gene TRBJ2-3, with 7 bases lining up with TRBD2. Trimming cost V 1 base and J 4 bases; bases outside gene matches: 8. CDR1 is SGHNT, CDR2 YENEEA, per germline. This CDR3 is 16 amino acids long. CDR3 in amino acids: CASSLGLSGRPDTQYF. DNA for the CDR3: TGTGCCAGCAGCTTAGGTCTCTCCGGGAGGCCAGATACGCAGTATTTT. The whole variable domain, filled in from reference TRBV11-3 and TRBJ2-3, reads EAGVVQSPRYKIIEKKQPVAFWCNPISGHNTLYWYLQNLGQGPELLIRYENEEAVDDSQLPKDRFSAERLKGVDSTLKIQPAELGDSAVYLCASSLGLSGRPDTQYFGPGTRLTVL.

V gene TRBV28 combines with J gene TRBJ1-2, with D perhaps TRBD1 (6 bases). CDR3 size: 13 residues. Germline CDR1 and CDR2: MDHEN and SYDVKM. Trimming stripped 5 bases from V and 7 bases from J, with 14 bases between. The CDR3 nucleotides read TGTGCCAGCAGTGTCACAGGGAAGATTGGCTACACCTTC. This translates into CASSVTGKIGYTF.

This chain connects TRBV7-2 to TRBJ2-7; D may be TRBD1 (6 bases). CDR1 and CDR2 (germline): SGHTA, FQGNSA. The CDR3 runs to 14 residues. Trimming shortened V by 5 bases and J by 3 bases, and 14 bases separated the two germline ends. Written as DNA, the CDR3 is TGTGCCAGCAGCGCAGGGGAGTTCGGCTACGAGCAGTACTTC. Translating gives CASSAGEFGYEQYF.

V usage is TRBV29-1 and J usage is TRBJ2-1; either TRBD1 or TRBD2 may fit D (6 bases each). Trimming cost V 5 bases and J 3 bases, with 11 bases left between them. This CDR3 spans 13 amino acids. Germline assignment: CDR1 SQVTM and CDR2 ANQGSEA. CDR3 DNA sequence: TGCAGCGTTCAAGGGGGACTCTACAATGAGCAGTTCTTC. Protein sequence: CSVQGGLYNEQFF.

The rearrangement links TRBV23-1 to TRBJ1-1; D is ambiguous. TRBV23-1 is an ORF, with its function uncertain. Trimming stripped 1 base from V and 3 bases from J, with 9 bases between. This CDR3 region has 14 residues. The CDR3 DNA sequence: TGCGCCAGCAGTCAATTCGGTTCGGACACTGAAGCTTTCTTT. Protein product: CASSQFGSDTEAFF.

In its sample, this clone was seen once. The chain is built from TRBV5-8 and TRBJ1-5, with 8 bases aligning to TRBD1. CDR3 length equals 16 residues. The germline CDR1 and CDR2 sequences are SGHTS and YDEGEE. Losses at the gene ends were 0 bases for V and 0 bases for J; bases not matched to a gene: 2. CDR3 residues: CASSLGTGYSNQPQHF. CDR3 DNA: TGTGCCAGCAGCTTGGGGACAGGGTATAGCAATCAGCCCCAGCATTTT.

As DNA, the CDR3 is TGTGCCAGCAGCGTAGGATCAGGCGCCGGGGAGCTGTTTTTT. This encodes CASSVGSGAGELFF. The J gene is TRBJ2-2, the V gene TRBV9, with unresolved D. The germline V and J ends were trimmed by 0 bases and 6 bases, with 9 bases remaining between them. The CDR3 loop spans 14 amino acids. The germline gives CDR1 SGDLS, CDR2 YYNGEE.

This clone showed up just once. This chain uses TRBV30 with TRBJ1-2; tentatively, D is TRBD1 (5 bases). V was trimmed by 3 bases and J by 0 bases, leaving 11 bases between them. The CDR3 contains 14 residues. Germline V gene lookup returns CDR1 GTSNPN and CDR2 SVGIG (reference sequence). The chain's CDR3 is CAWRNWGANYGYTF. CDR3 sequence (DNA): TGTGCCTGGAGGAATTGGGGGGCTAACTATGGCTACACCTTC.

This clone showed up just once. The rearrangement uses TRBV18 and TRBJ1-1; no clear D gene. Germline V lookup: CDR1 KGHSH, CDR2 LQKENI. Trimming left V 5 bases short and J 0 bases short, with 13 bases between. The CDR3 has 15 residues. The CDR3 is CASSSGLILNTEAFF. CDR3 bases: TGTGCCAGCTCATCCGGACTTATACTGAACACTGAAGCTTTCTTT.

The chain carries TRBV3-1 (or the pseudogene TRBV3-2) and TRBJ2-7, with D hard to call. Germline V gene data show CDR1 as LGHDT and CDR2 as YNNKEL (reference sequence). CDR3 length: 12 amino acids. V was trimmed by 0 bases and J by 6 bases, leaving 6 bases between them. The CDR3 DNA is TGTGCCAGCAGCCAAGATCGGTTCGAGCAGTACTTC. This encodes CASSQDRFEQYF.

The chain links TRBV6-2 or TRBV6-3 to TRBJ2-2; perhaps TRBD1 as D (6 bases). V was cut by 3 bases and J by 4 bases, with 18 bases left in between. The germline V gene has CDR1 MNHEY and CDR2 SVGEGT. This CDR3 is built from 17 residues. The CDR3 sequence: CASSYFSRGTPTGELFF. CDR3 sequence (DNA): TGTGCCAGCAGTTATTTCTCGAGGGGGACACCCACCGGGGAGCTGTTTTTT.

The rearrangement joins TRBV23-1 to TRBJ2-7; D is ambiguous. TRBV23-1 is classed as an ORF, of uncertain function. The CDR3 has 10 residues. V was cut by 4 bases and J by 7 bases, with 5 bases left in between. CDR3 sequence (DNA): TGCGCCAGCAGTCCCCAGGAGCAGTACTTC. Translated, it gives CASSPQEQYF.